These 24 T cell receptor beta chains share one sample of origin, sequenced in a study of blood T cell repertoires in COVID-19. Clones were read by immunoSEQ multiplex PCR, and TCRdb kept only the in-frame ones, dropping some. Among 290,000 or so clones listed, 82% were seen once. The sequenced sample was PBMCs or T cells enriched from blood (not recorded which). The origin of the receptors is a man aged 35 to 55 who had been exposed to COVID-19.

V usage is TRBV3-1 (or the pseudogene TRBV3-2) and J usage is TRBJ2-7; TRBD2 is a possible D gene (6 bases). CDR3 length: 15 amino acids. Germline V lookup: CDR1 LGHDT, CDR2 YNNKEL (reference sequence). Deletions cut 5 bases from V and 3 bases from J, with 17 bases between. The CDR3 DNA is TGTGCCAGCAGCGGGACTCCAAAAAGGAACTACGAGCAGTACTTC. This gives the protein CASSGTPKRNYEQYF.

Remarks on this clone: Being one base from a much bigger clone, this may be a read error. V gene TRBV7-3 combines with J gene TRBJ1-1; unclear D gene. The CDR3 sequence is 11 residues long. Per the germline V gene, CDR1 is SGHTA and CDR2 is FQGTGA. Trimming shortened V by 6 bases and J by 2 bases, and 4 bases separated the two germline ends. The CDR3 DNA reads TGTGCCAGCAGGTCTAACACTGAAGCTTTCTTT. Translation gives CASRSNTEAFF. The variable domain in full, with the rest retrieved from reference TRBV7-3 and TRBJ1-1, is GAGVSQTPSNKVTEKGKYVELRCDPISGHTALYWYRQSLGQGPEFLIYFQGTGAADDSGLPNDRFFAVRPEGSVSTLKIQRTERGDSAVYLCASRSNTEAFFGQGTRLTVV.

This clone was recorded only once. This chain connects TRBV28 to TRBJ2-7, with 7 nucleotides matching TRBD1. CDR1 and CDR2 (germline): MDHEN, SYDVKM. The CDR3 length is 15 residues. The ends lost 4 bases at V and 3 bases at J; junction bases unmatched: 9. The CDR3 region has the DNA TGTGCCAGCAGTTCGCCCGGGACAGCCTTCTACGAGCAGTACTTC. Translating it yields CASSSPGTAFYEQYF.

V gene TRBV5-4 combines with J gene TRBJ1-1; D is undetermined. Looked up from germline, CDR1 is SGHNT and CDR2 is YYREEE (reference sequence). The V gene lost 2 bases and the J gene lost 4 bases, with 12 bases spanning the gap. The CDR3 runs to 14 residues. CDR3 DNA sequence: TGTGCCAGCAGCTTATCCACATCTTTCACTGAAGCTTTCTTT. This codes for CASSLSTSFTEAFF.

The gene calls are TRBV7-6 and TRBJ2-3; 11 nucleotides line up with TRBD2. The germline CDR1 and CDR2 sequences are SGHVS and FNYEAQ. This CDR3 contains 18 residues. V lost 1 base to trimming and J lost 6 bases; unmatched junction nucleotides: 12. CDR3 sequence: CASSLGHIAGGPADTQYF. The CDR3 DNA sequence: TGTGCCAGCAGCTTAGGTCACATAGCGGGAGGGCCGGCGGATACGCAGTATTTT.

This sequence joins TRBV7-2 and TRBJ2-3; 12 nucleotides match TRBD2. Germline-derived CDR1 and CDR2 are SGHTA and FQGNSA. V shed 7 bases and J 2 bases; nucleotides not matched to a gene: 4. The length of the CDR3 is 15 residues. The CDR3 spells CASTRLAGVTDTQYF. The CDR3 DNA reads as TGTGCCAGCACCCGACTAGCGGGAGTCACAGATACGCAGTATTTT.

The chain couples TRBV18 to TRBJ1-4; 7 bases are a match to TRBD1. The CDR3 totals 15 residues. Germline V gene data show CDR1 as KGHSH and CDR2 as LQKENI. The trim removed 6 bases at V and 3 bases at J, leaving 7 bases unmatched. CDR3 nucleotide sequence: TGTGCCAGCTCCCTTAACAGGGGAGCTAATGAAAAACTGTTTTTT. It is translated as CASSLNRGANEKLFF.

The CDR3 loop reads CASSLVKVVTSGSDEQFF. The CDR3 nucleotides are TGTGCCAGCAGCTTGGTAAAGGTGGTTACTAGCGGGAGCGATGAGCAGTTCTTC. The V call is TRBV5-4, the J call TRBJ2-1, with 11 bases fitting TRBD2. This CDR3 comprises 18 residues. Germline CDR1 SGHNT, CDR2 YYREEE (reference sequence). Unmatched junction bases numbered 13, after V lost 0 bases and J lost 8 bases.

This clone was observed a few times. V is TRBV30 and J is TRBJ1-1, with D possibly matching TRBD1 (5 bases). Trimming shortened V by 0 bases and J by 1 base, and 12 bases separated the two germline ends. Germline-derived CDR1 and CDR2 are GTSNPN and SVGIG (reference sequence). This CDR3 has 15 amino acids. The CDR3 sequence is CAWSVRGLKNTEAFF. DNA for the CDR3: TGTGCCTGGAGTGTACGGGGACTGAAGAACACTGAAGCTTTCTTT.

The genes are TRBV12-3 or TRBV12-4 and TRBJ2-1; possibly TRBD2 for D (6 bases). CDR3 length: 13 residues. Trimming pared 3 bases from V and 6 bases from J, leaving 9 bases between. The CDR3 region has the DNA TGTGCCAGCAGTTTGACTAGTCGCAATGAGCAGTTCTTC. This encodes CASSLTSRNEQFF.

The chain is built from TRBV7-9 and TRBJ1-6; TRBD1 agrees at 7 bases. The junction had 8 bases not matched to a gene; V was cut back by 5 bases and J by 7 bases. The CDR3 consists of 15 residues. The V gene's germline CDR1 is SEHNR and CDR2 FQNEAQ (reference sequence). CDR3 nucleotide sequence: TGTGCCAGCAGCCCAGGGACAGACAGGAATTCACCCCTCCACTTT. This gives the protein CASSPGTDRNSPLHF.

V and J are TRBV7-9 and TRBJ1-6, with a possible D match to TRBD1 (5 bases). The CDR3 extends over 17 amino acids. V lost 8 bases and J 0 bases, leaving 17 bases between the germline ends. Looked up from germline, CDR1 is SEHNR and CDR2 is FQNEAQ (reference sequence). The CDR3: CASRITGPSSYNSPLHF. For the CDR3, the DNA is TGTGCCAGCCGTATCACAGGCCCTAGCTCCTATAATTCACCCCTCCACTTT.

The gene calls are TRBV3-1 (or the pseudogene TRBV3-2) and TRBJ1-1, with TRBD1 as a possible D gene (6 bases). Germline CDR1 reads LGHDT; CDR2 reads YNNKEL (reference sequence). V was shortened by 3 bases and J by 2 bases, with 13 bases between the two germline ends. This CDR3 region has 15 residues. CDR3 sequence reads: CASSQPGQVNTEAFF. The CDR3 nucleotides read TGTGCCAGCAGCCAGCCGGGACAAGTAAACACTGAAGCTTTCTTT.

This clone appeared a few times. This sequence joins TRBV6-5 and TRBJ1-5; D is undetermined. This CDR3 has 13 residues. Germline CDR1 reads MNHEY; CDR2 reads SVGAGI. V gave up 0 bases and J gave up 5 bases, with 5 bases separating them. CDR3 loop: CASSYSRDQPQHF. In DNA, the CDR3 is TGTGCCAGCAGTTACTCGAGGGATCAGCCCCAGCATTTT.

The gene calls are TRBV7-9 and TRBJ1-6; D may be TRBD1 (6 bases). Germline CDR1 is SEHNR and CDR2 is FQNEAQ (reference sequence). The germline V and J ends were trimmed by 11 bases and 8 bases, with 19 bases remaining between them. The CDR3 is 14 amino acids. CDR3 region: CAGQRRTADSPLHF. In DNA, the CDR3 is TGTGCCGGTCAAAGAAGGACAGCGGATTCACCCCTCCACTTT.

The chain is built from TRBV3-1 (or the pseudogene TRBV3-2) and TRBJ2-7; TRBD2 aligns across 8 bases. Germline CDR1 and CDR2: LGHDT and YNNKEL (reference sequence). The J segment lost 1 base and the V segment lost 1 base, leaving 6 bases of the junction unmatched. The CDR3 is 16 residues long. The CDR3 bases are TGTGCCAGCAGCCAAGTGAGCGGGAGACAATCCTACGAGCAGTACTTC. Translation gives CASSQVSGRQSYEQYF.

The chain recombines TRBV15 with TRBJ1-4; no clear D. The CDR3 consists of 15 residues. The V end was cut by 2 bases, the J end by 7 bases, with 14 bases between. CDR1 and CDR2 from the germline V gene are LNHNV and YYDKDF (reference sequence). DNA of the CDR3: TGTGCCACCAGCAGAAGAGAAACCATGATTGAAAAACTGTTTTTT. This sequence encodes CATSRRETMIEKLFF. Variable domain in full (rest from reference TRBV15 and TRBJ1-4): DAMVIQNPRYQVTQFGKPVTLSCSQTLNHNVMYWYQQKSSQAPKLLFHYYDKDFNNEADTPDNFQSRRPNTSFCFLDIRSPGLGDTAMYLCATSRRETMIEKLFFGSGTQLSVL.

This rearrangement joins TRBV20-1 to TRBJ1-1, with 7 bases identical to TRBD1. Losses at the gene ends were 3 bases for V and 4 bases for J; bases not matched to a gene: 11. In germline, CDR1 is DFQATT, CDR2 SNEGSKA (reference sequence). This CDR3 has 15 amino acids. CDR3 DNA: TGCAGTGCTAGTAACCCCCAGGGGGGATCCACTGAAGCTTTCTTT. Amino acid sequence: CSASNPQGGSTEAFF.

The chain recombines TRBV24-1 with TRBJ2-2; D not resolved. V lost 9 bases to trimming and J lost 4 bases, with 14 bases between them. CDR3 length: 14 residues. Germline assignment: CDR1 KGHDR and CDR2 SFDVKD. The CDR3 nucleotides are TGTGCCACCTCTCAACGACACCGCACCGGGGAGCTGTTTTTT. Translation gives CATSQRHRTGELFF.

The gene calls are TRBV4-1 and TRBJ2-7; the match to TRBD1 covers 8 bases. From germline, CDR1 is MGHRA and CDR2 YSYEKL. Trimming took 0 bases from V and 2 from J; bases not matched to a gene: 12. The CDR3 has 18 residues. CDR3 nucleotide sequence: TGCGCCAGCAGCCAAGAACCCCACCGGCAGGGGGCCGCCTACGAGCAGTACTTC. Translation gives CASSQEPHRQGAAYEQYF.

This rearrangement joins TRBV12-3 or TRBV12-4 to TRBJ1-3; 9 nucleotides agree with TRBD1. The CDR3 totals 13 residues. The ends lost 6 bases at V and 6 bases at J; junction bases unmatched: 3. The CDR3, as DNA: TGTGCCAGCAGGGGACAGGGTAAAAACACCATATATTTT. This gives the protein CASRGQGKNTIYF.

The V gene is TRBV5-4, the J gene TRBJ2-2; D call uncertain. V was cut by 4 bases and J by 5 bases, with 9 bases left in between. This CDR3 has 13 amino acids. Germline V gene lookup returns CDR1 SGHNT and CDR2 YYREEE (reference sequence). DNA for the CDR3: TGTGCCAGCAGCAAACGAGAGACCGGGGAGCTGTTTTTT. Amino acid sequence: CASSKRETGELFF.

There are many counts of this clone. This chain uses TRBV12-5 with TRBJ2-1, with 7 nucleotides matching TRBD2. Germline V gene sequence: CDR1 LGHNT, CDR2 FRNRAP. Trimming took 5 bases from V and 3 from J; bases not matched to a gene: 7. This CDR3 is 15 amino acids long. CDR3 DNA sequence: TGTGCTAGTGGTCCGCGAGCGGGGATCTACAATGAGCAGTTCTTC. It translates to CASGPRAGIYNEQFF.

V and J are TRBV13 and TRBJ2-7, with D uncertain. CDR3 length equals 16 residues. Germline V gene lookup returns CDR1 PRHDT and CDR2 FYEKMQ (reference sequence). V gave up 3 bases and J gave up 6 bases, with 21 bases separating them. CDR3 nucleotide sequence: TGTGCCAGCAGCTTCCACGACTCGAAACCTGTTTGCGAGCAGTACTTC. Amino acid sequence: CASSFHDSKPVCEQYF. The full variable domain, its missing parts supplied by reference TRBV13 and TRBJ2-7, is AAGVIQSPRHLIKEKRETATLKCYPIPRHDTVYWYQQGPGQDPQFLISFYEKMQSDKGSIPDRFSAQQFSDYHSELNMSSLELGDSALYFCASSFHDSKPVCEQYFGPGTRLTVT.